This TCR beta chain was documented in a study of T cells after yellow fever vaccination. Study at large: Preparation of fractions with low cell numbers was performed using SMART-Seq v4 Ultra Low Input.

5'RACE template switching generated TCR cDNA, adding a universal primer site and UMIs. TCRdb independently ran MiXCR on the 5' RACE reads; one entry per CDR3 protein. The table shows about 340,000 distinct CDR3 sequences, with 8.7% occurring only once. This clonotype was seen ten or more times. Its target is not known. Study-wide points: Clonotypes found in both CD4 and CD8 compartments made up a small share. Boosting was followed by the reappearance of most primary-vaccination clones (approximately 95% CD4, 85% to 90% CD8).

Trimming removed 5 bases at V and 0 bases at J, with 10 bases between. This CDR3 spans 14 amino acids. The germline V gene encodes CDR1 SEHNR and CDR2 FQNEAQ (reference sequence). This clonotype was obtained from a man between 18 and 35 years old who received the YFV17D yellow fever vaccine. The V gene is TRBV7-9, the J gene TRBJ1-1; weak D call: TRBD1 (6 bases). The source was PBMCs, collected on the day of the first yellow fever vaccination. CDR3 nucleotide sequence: TGTGCCAGCAGCCCGGGACACCTGAACACTGAAGCTTTCTTT. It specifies CASSPGHLNTEAFF.